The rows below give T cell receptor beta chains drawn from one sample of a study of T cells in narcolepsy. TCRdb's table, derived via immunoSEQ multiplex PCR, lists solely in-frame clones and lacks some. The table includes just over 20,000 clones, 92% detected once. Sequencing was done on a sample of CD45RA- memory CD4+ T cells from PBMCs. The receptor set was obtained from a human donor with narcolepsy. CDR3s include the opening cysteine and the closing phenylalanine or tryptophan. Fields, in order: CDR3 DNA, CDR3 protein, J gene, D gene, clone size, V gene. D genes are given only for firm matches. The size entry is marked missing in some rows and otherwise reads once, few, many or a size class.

TGTGCCAGCAGCTTAGCAGGGACAGGGAATAGGCAGCCCCAGCATTTT CASSLAGTGNRQPQHF TRBJ1-5 TRBD1 - TRBV7-8
TGTGCCAGCAGTAGCGGGATTATTTCTACCGGGGAGCTGTTTTTT CASSSGIISTGELFF TRBJ2-2 TRBD2 - TRBV5-8
TGTGCCAGTAGAAGTCTAGCGGGAACGAATGAGCAGTTCTTC CASRSLAGTNEQFF TRBJ2-1 TRBD2 - TRBV27
TGTGCCAGTATGGGAACAGCAAAAGGACGCACAGATACGCAGTATTTT CASMGTAKGRTDTQYF TRBJ2-3 - once TRBV19
TGTGCCAGCAGCTTAACCGTGGCCTACGAGCAGTACTTC CASSLTVAYEQYF TRBJ2-7 - - TRBV7-2
TGTGCCAGCAGCTTATACGGGGGCACGAACACCGGGGAGCTGTTTTTT CASSLYGGTNTGELFF TRBJ2-2 - few TRBV11-3
TGTGCCAGCTCACCCAATACCGGGACTAGCGGGACATACAATGAGCAGTTCTTC CASSPNTGTSGTYNEQFF TRBJ2-1 TRBD2 - TRBV18
TGTGCTAGTGGCAAGGGGGCAGATACGCAGTATTTT CASGKGADTQYF TRBJ2-3 - once TRBV12-5
TGTGCCAGCAGTGAAAGTCGTAGCACAGATACGCAGTATTTT CASSESRSTDTQYF TRBJ2-3 - - TRBV25-1
TGTGCCAGCAGTATAGGGTCGTTTGGCTACGAGCAGTACTTC CASSIGSFGYEQYF TRBJ2-7 - once TRBV28
TGTGCCATCAGTGAGTCGAAAGGGCAGCCTAAAGCTTTCTTT CAISESKGQPKAFF TRBJ1-1 - once TRBV10-3
TGTGCCTGGAGCAGGGACAGTCCTGAAGCTTTCTTT CAWSRDSPEAFF TRBJ1-1 TRBD1 once TRBV30
TGTGCCAGCGGGACGGCTCTTCACTATGGCTACACCTTC CASGTALHYGYTF TRBJ1-2 - once TRBV6-1
TGTGCCAGCAGCTTGCAAGCGGGAGATACGCAGTATTTT CASSLQAGDTQYF TRBJ2-3 - - TRBV7-9
TGTGCCAGTAGGAGGTACAATGAGCAGTTCTTC CASRRYNEQFF TRBJ2-1 - - TRBV9
TGCGCCAGCAGTCAAGAAGGGCAGCCCCTCGGGGAAGCTTTCTTT CASSQEGQPLGEAFF TRBJ1-1 - - TRBV23-1
TGTGCCAGCTTCCAAGCGGGAGTGACAGATACGCAGTATTTT CASFQAGVTDTQYF TRBJ2-3 - - TRBV21-1
TGTGCCAGCAGCGTAAGCTGGGGGGCGGAGAACACCGGGGAGCTGTTTTTT CASSVSWGAENTGELFF TRBJ2-2 - - TRBV9
TGTGCCAGCAGCCCCCTACCTAGTCTAGCGGAGACCCAGTACTTC CASSPLPSLAETQYF TRBJ2-5 - - TRBV7-9
TGTGCCAGCAGCCCAGAACAGGGGGCAGTCACTGAAGCTTTCTTT CASSPEQGAVTEAFF TRBJ1-1 TRBD1 - TRBV5-6
- CASSAQYVGLTDTQYF TRBJ2-3 - - TRBV9
TGTGCCAGCAGCCTTACAGGAGACTCTGGAAACACCATATATTTT CASSLTGDSGNTIYF TRBJ1-3 - - TRBV7-2
TGTGCCAGCAGTAACGGGCTAGCGGGGAGCTACGAGCAGTACTTC CASSNGLAGSYEQYF TRBJ2-7 TRBD2 - TRBV6-5
TGTGCCTGGAGTAGCGGGAGAGGGGTGACCCAGTACTTC CAWSSGRGVTQYF TRBJ2-5 TRBD2 once TRBV30
TGCAGCGTTGCCCAACAGGGCAACCCCACAGATACGCAGTATTTT CSVAQQGNPTDTQYF TRBJ2-3 - - TRBV29-1
TGTGCCAGCAGCGTAGCCGGCAGTCGAGACGATGGCTACACCTTC CASSVAGSRDDGYTF TRBJ1-2 - - TRBV9
TGTGCCAGCAGGAAACGTCCCGGGGGCGGGGGAACAGATACGCAGTATTTT CASRKRPGGGGTDTQYF TRBJ2-3 - - TRBV5-5